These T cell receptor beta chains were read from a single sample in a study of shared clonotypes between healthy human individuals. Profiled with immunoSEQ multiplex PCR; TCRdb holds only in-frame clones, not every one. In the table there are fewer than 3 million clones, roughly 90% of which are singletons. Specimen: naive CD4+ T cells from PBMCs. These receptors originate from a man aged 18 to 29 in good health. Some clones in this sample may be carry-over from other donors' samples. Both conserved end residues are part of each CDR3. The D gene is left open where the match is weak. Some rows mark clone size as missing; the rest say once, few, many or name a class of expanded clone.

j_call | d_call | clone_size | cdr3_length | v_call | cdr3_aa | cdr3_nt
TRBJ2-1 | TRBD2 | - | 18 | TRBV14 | CASSRRLAGGSRDNEQFF | TGTGCCAGCAGCCGCCGACTAGCGGGAGGTTCTCGAGACAATGAGCAGTTCTTC
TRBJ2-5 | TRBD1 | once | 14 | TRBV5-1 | CASSSEGGRETQYF | TGCGCCAGCAGCTCCGAAGGGGGCCGGGAGACCCAGTACTTC
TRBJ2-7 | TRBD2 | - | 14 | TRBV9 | CASSKLAASYEQYF | TGTGCCAGCAGCAAACTAGCGGCCTCCTACGAGCAGTACTTC
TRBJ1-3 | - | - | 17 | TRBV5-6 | CASSSIGRGYSGNTIYF | TGTGCCAGCAGCTCTATTGGCCGAGGTTATTCTGGAAACACCATATATTTT
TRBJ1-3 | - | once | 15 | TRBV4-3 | CASSQNGGSGNTIYF | TGCGCCAGCAGCCAAAACGGAGGCTCTGGAAACACCATATATTTT
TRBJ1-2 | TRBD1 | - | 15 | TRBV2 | CASIPTGVVSDGYTF | TGTGCCAGCATCCCTACAGGGGTGGTTTCGGATGGCTACACCTTC
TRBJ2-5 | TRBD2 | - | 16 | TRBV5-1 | CASSPAGLAGGETQYF | TGCGCCAGCAGCCCCGCGGGACTAGCGGGAGGGGAGACCCAGTACTTC
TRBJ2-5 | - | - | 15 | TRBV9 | CASSVAWGLGETQYF | TGTGCCAGCAGCGTAGCTTGGGGGTTGGGAGAGACCCAGTACTTC
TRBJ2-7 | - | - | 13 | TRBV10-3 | CALRRVLGNEQYF | TGTGCCCTTCGGAGGGTTTTGGGGAACGAGCAGTACTTC
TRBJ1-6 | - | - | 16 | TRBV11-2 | CASSLDPRGFNSPLHF | TGTGCCAGCAGCTTAGATCCCCGTGGCTTTAATTCACCCCTCCACTTT
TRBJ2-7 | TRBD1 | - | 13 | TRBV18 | CASSPGQKDEQYF | TGTGCCAGCTCACCGGGACAGAAGGACGAGCAGTACTTC
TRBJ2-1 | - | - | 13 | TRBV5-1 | CASSLRQYNEQFF | TGCGCCAGCAGCTTGAGACAGTACAATGAGCAGTTCTTC
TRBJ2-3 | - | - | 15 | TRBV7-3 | CASSLGTYNTDTQYF | TGTGCCAGCAGCTTAGGAACCTACAACACAGATACGCAGTATTTT
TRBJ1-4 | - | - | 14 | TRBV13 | CASSLKDTTEKLFF | TGTGCCAGCAGCCTAAAGGACACGACTGAAAAACTGTTTTTT
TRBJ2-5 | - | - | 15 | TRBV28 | CASSPWTGAGETQYF | TGTGCCAGCAGTCCGTGGACGGGGGCAGGAGAGACCCAGTACTTC
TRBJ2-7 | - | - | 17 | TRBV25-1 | CASSEFILTKEPYEQYF | TGTGCCAGCAGTGAATTTATACTTACAAAAGAGCCCTACGAGCAGTACTTC
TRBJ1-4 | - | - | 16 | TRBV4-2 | CASSPRRRTTNEKLFF | TGTGCCAGCAGCCCTCGACGGAGGACAACTAATGAAAAACTGTTTTTT
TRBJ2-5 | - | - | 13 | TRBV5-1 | CASSFRGWETQYF | TGCGCCAGCAGCTTTAGAGGGTGGGAGACCCAGTACTTC
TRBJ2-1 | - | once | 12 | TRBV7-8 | CASSLIRGEQFF | TGTGCCAGCAGCTTAATCAGGGGTGAGCAGTTCTTC
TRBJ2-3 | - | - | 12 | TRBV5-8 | CASSLYTDTQYF | TGTGCCAGCAGCCTTTACACAGATACGCAGTATTTT
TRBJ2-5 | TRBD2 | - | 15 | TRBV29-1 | CSVEKIAGLKETQYF | TGCAGCGTTGAAAAAATAGCGGGACTGAAAGAGACCCAGTACTTC
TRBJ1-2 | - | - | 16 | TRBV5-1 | CASSLAPATENYGYTF | TGCGCCAGCAGCTTGGCCCCCGCGACAGAGAACTATGGCTACACCTTC
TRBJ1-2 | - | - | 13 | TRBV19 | CASSSGGVYGYTF | TGTGCCAGTAGTAGCGGAGGGGTCTATGGCTACACCTTC
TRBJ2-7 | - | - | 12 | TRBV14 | CASSQLPYEQYF | TGTGCCAGCAGTCAATTACCCTACGAGCAGTACTTC
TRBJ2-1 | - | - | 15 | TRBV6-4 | CASSPHPSSYNEQFF | TGTGCCAGCTCCCCCCACCCTAGCTCCTACAATGAGCAGTTCTTC
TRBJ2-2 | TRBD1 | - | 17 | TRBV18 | CASSERSGTGKTGELFF | TGTGCCAGCTCAGAAAGGTCCGGGACAGGGAAAACCGGGGAGCTGTTTTTT
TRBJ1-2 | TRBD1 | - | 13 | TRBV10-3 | CAISESGQGRYTF | TGTGCCATCAGTGAGTCGGGACAGGGCCGCTACACCTTC
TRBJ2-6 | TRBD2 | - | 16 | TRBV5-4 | CASSPRGGTGANVLTF | TGTGCCAGCAGCCCCCGGGGGGGAACTGGGGCCAACGTCCTGACTTTC
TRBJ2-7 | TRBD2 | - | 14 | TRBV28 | CASRSSGTTYEQYF | TGTGCCAGCAGAAGTAGCGGGACCACCTACGAGCAGTACTTC
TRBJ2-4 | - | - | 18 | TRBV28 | CASSFRDPPSRAKNIQYF | TGTGCCAGCAGTTTCCGGGACCCACCCTCGCGAGCCAAAAACATTCAGTACTTC
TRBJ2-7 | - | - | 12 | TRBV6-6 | CASSYTTHEQYF | TGTGCCAGCAGTTACACCACCCACGAGCAGTACTTC
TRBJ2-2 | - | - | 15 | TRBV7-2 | CASSLVAGGDGELFF | TGTGCCAGCAGCTTAGTAGCAGGGGGGGACGGGGAGCTGTTTTTT
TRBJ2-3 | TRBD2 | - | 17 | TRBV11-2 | CASTSGLAGGGTDTQYF | TGTGCCAGCACTTCAGGACTAGCGGGAGGGGGCACAGATACGCAGTATTTT
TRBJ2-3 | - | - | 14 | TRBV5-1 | CASYGHAKEDTQYF | TGCGCCAGTTACGGACATGCCAAGGAAGATACGCAGTATTTT
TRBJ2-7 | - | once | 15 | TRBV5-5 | CASSLPLNSGDEQYF | TGTGCCAGCAGCTTGCCATTAAATTCAGGGGACGAGCAGTACTTC
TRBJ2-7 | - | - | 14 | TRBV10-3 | CAISEWAGRYEQYF | TGTGCCATCAGTGAGTGGGCAGGACGGTACGAGCAGTACTTC
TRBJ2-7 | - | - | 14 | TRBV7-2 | CASSPGPDSYEQYF | TGTGCCAGCAGCCCGGGACCCGACTCCTACGAGCAGTACTTC
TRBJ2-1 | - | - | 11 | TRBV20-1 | CSATRAGLGFF | TGCAGTGCTACCCGCGCAGGGTTAGGGTTCTTC
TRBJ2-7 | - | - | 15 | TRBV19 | CASSQSSGSPSEQYF | TGTGCCAGTAGTCAAAGCAGCGGGTCCCCCAGCGAGCAGTACTTC
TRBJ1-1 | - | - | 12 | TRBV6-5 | CASRVRSTEAFF | TGTGCCAGCAGAGTCAGGAGCACTGAAGCTTTCTTT
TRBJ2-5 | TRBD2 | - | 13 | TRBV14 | CASSRGLKETQYF | TGTGCCAGCAGCCGGGGACTAAAGGAGACCCAGTACTTC
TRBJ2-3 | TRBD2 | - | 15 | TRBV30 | CAWRISGSSTDTQYF | TGTGCCTGGAGGATTAGCGGGTCTAGCACAGATACGCAGTATTTT
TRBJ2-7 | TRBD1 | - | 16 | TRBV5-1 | CASSLASQTGGYEQYF | TGCGCCAGCAGCTTGGCCTCTCAGACAGGGGGTTACGAGCAGTACTTC
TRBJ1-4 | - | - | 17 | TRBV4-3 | CASSQLPERTRGEKLFF | TGCGCCAGCAGCCAACTACCTGAAAGGACCCGGGGAGAAAAACTGTTTTTT